Sequencing of this TCR beta chain was carried out in a study of tumor-infiltrating lymphocytes in primary liver carcinoma (dated by TCRdb to 2017 to 2019). General notes on the study: Of the five patients, three men and two women aged 30 to 69 years, four had hepatocellular carcinoma and one had combined HCC and intrahepatic cholangiocarcinoma. To link TCRbeta repertoire diversity with the local molecular phenotype, the approximately 27 tumor region samples were profiled using Agilent mRNA microarrays. High reproducibility was observed for the technical replicate repertoires, with mean shared-clone rates around 0.9 and correlation coefficients above 0.95. Roughly 3.65 to 7.13 million productive TCRbeta reads were obtained per sample, and no significant difference in read depth was found between tissue types. TCRbeta repertoire sequencing covered 35 specimens from 5 patients: around 25 tumor regions, 5 adjacent noncancerous liver tissues and 5 peripheral blood samples. The five patients had tumors of stage T1-T3 N0M0, with maximum diameters ranging from about 4.2 to 10 cm. The study combined TCRbeta repertoire sequencing, expression microarrays and whole-exome sequencing across five regions of each liver tumor, with adjacent normal tissue and blood.

This clonotype was observed many times. Its antigen specificity is not known. Base qualities are not recorded, but no much larger clone differs from it by a single base. From cysteine to phenylalanine, the CDR3 is 18 amino acids long. The retained sequence is limited to the CDR3, 54 bases, with the frame set at the first base. Germline trimming: 2 bases from V, 5 bases from J; junction bases outside gene matches: 10. CDR1 and CDR2 (SGHAT, FQNNGV) derive from the germline V gene. Without any cell sorting, total RNA and DNA were co-extracted from approximately 20-30 mg of bulk tissue using the AllPrep DNA/RNA mini kit. Between late 2015 and March 2016, five patients in China with histopathologically diagnosed primary liver carcinoma had their tumors surgically resected. Chronic HBV infection was present in the patients, and the patients were treatment-naive at sampling. Each tumor was sampled at five spatially separated regions: the superior, inferior, left-lateral and right-lateral poles and the tumor centre. Histological examination found more than 80% viable tumor cells in every tumor sample. Each fresh piece of tumor and adjacent tissue was cut in two, with one half stored in RNAlater at -80 degrees C and the other half sent for histology.

Study-wide conclusions, independent of this receptor: Only the TCR beta chain was sequenced, which likely underestimates true repertoire diversity because unpaired alpha chains were not captured. The study included only a handful of patients, and the authors note findings should be validated in a larger study. Only about 7-25% of top clones were found in all five regions of a tumor, suggesting spatial heterogeneity of tumor-infiltrating T cells. A significantly larger repertoire fraction was made up by the top 250 clones in tumors than in blood (p = 0.039). Because the samples were bulk and unsorted, CD4+ and CD8+ T cell repertoires could not be compared. Repertoire overlap was higher between tumor regions (mean around 36%) than tumor-adjacent (approximately 17%) or tumor-blood (14%) pairs, consistent with antigen-driven expansion.

TCRbeta-specific cDNA was reverse-transcribed from about 520 ng total RNA using a constant-region primer and ProtoScript II reverse transcriptase. TCRbeta libraries were built with three nested multiplex PCR rounds, a slightly modified ARM-PCR procedure. The first two PCR rounds used multiplex TRBV1-TRBV30 forward primers with a Cbeta reverse primer, each for about 9 cycles. Sample barcodes and Illumina adapters were added in a final 25-cycle PCR with Deep VentR polymerase. Before sequencing, amplicons between 200 and 500 bp were purified from gel using a QIAquick gel extraction kit. TCRbeta amplicons were sequenced on an Illumina HiSeq 2500 with 250-bp paired-end reads. Under the source paper's analysis protocol: Quality trimming of reads was performed with Trimmomatic v0.33, and paired reads were merged with FLASH v1.2.11 so that full CDR3 sequences could be recovered. MiGEC v1.2.1b assigned V, D and J germline segments to the rearranged TCRbeta sequences. Clonotype statistics and Shannon-Wiener diversity indices were computed with VDJtools v1.0.0. Except for diversity analysis, only each sample's 250 most abundant clonotypes were used in subsequent analyses to reduce sampling bias. The public reads were reprocessed in TCRdb via fastp at Q25 and MiXCR, keeping in-frame beta chains. Identical CDR3 protein sequences are pooled into one entry, listed with their most common genes and DNA. What appears here as the V and J calls and clone size reflects TCRdb's work, not the paper's. This sample comprises tens of thousands of distinct CDR3 sequences, 60% to 80% of them detected only once. Jointly, the top ten make up about two fifths of the sample.

This chain joins TRBV11-2 to TRBJ2-3, with TRBD2 identical over 13 junction bases. The sequence came from a woman younger than 45 with primary liver carcinoma and hepatitis B virus infection. Sample: liver tumor tissue from sampling region 4. The cell subset or site label corresponds to: tumor region T4, right-lateral pole. The DNA sequence reads TGTGCCAGCAGCTTAACTACTAGCGGGAGGGCGGGGCGAGATACGCAGTATTTT. Protein translation: CASSLTTSGRAGRDTQYF.